This is a list of T cell receptor beta chains from one sample in a study of shared clonotypes between healthy human individuals. Clones were read by immunoSEQ multiplex PCR, and TCRdb kept only the in-frame ones, dropping some. This sample carries roughly 1.4 million clones, around 98.5% of them seen once, and the ten largest clones take approximately 0.38%. Material for sequencing was naive CD4+ T cells sorted from blood. Receptor source: a man aged 30-40 years in good health. Both conserved end residues are part of each CDR3. The D gene is left open where the match is weak. Expanded clones get a size class; other rows say once, few or many, or leave the size out.

v_gene,d_gene,j_gene,abundance,CDR3nt,CDR3aa
TRBV5-6,NA,TRBJ1-5,NA,TGTGCCAGCAGCTTGGGGGGGCCTAGCAATCAGCCCCAGCATTTT,CASSLGGPSNQPQHF
TRBV7-9,TRBD2,TRBJ2-3,NA,TGTGCCAGCAGATCACTAGCGGGAGACACAGATACGCAGTATTTT,CASRSLAGDTDTQYF
TRBV19,NA,TRBJ1-1,once,TGTGCCAGTAGCTACATGAACGCTGAAGCTTTCTTT,CASSYMNAEAFF
TRBV6-1,TRBD1,TRBJ2-1,NA,TGTGCCAGCACGGGACAGTCATACAATGAGCAGTTCTTC,CASTGQSYNEQFF
TRBV7-9,NA,TRBJ2-7,NA,TGTGCCAGCAGCTTAGGGGCGGTCAGCTCCTACGAGCAGTACTTC,CASSLGAVSSYEQYF
TRBV7-9,NA,TRBJ2-1,NA,TGTGCCAGCAGCCCCGCAATTTACAATGAGCAGTTCTTC,CASSPAIYNEQFF
TRBV18,TRBD2,TRBJ2-3,NA,TGTGCCAGCTCACCCCGCGGGAGAGGTGGTACAGATACGCAGTATTTT,CASSPRGRGGTDTQYF
TRBV7-8,NA,TRBJ1-5,NA,TGTGCCAGCAGCCTAAGTGGCTACCATCAGCCCCAGCATTTT,CASSLSGYHQPQHF
TRBV27,NA,TRBJ2-3,NA,TGTGCCAGCGTCAAGATGAAGGGGCTGGCTGGAACAGATACGCAGTATTTT,CASVKMKGLAGTDTQYF
TRBV9,NA,TRBJ1-3,NA,TGTGCCAGCAGCGAGGACCGCTCTGGAAACACCATATATTTT,CASSEDRSGNTIYF
TRBV5-4,NA,TRBJ2-3,NA,TGTGCCAGCGCCTTGGACCTAACAGATACGCAGTATTTT,CASALDLTDTQYF
TRBV2,TRBD1,TRBJ1-2,once,TGTGCCAGCAAACCGGGACAGGGTGACTATGGCTACACCTTC,CASKPGQGDYGYTF
TRBV30,TRBD1,TRBJ2-7,NA,TGTGCCTGGGACCCGGACAGGGGGATTTCCTACGAGCAGTACTTC,CAWDPDRGISYEQYF
TRBV7-9,NA,TRBJ1-2,NA,TGTGCCAGCAGCTTATACGGGGGAGAGTATCTTGGCTACACCTTC,CASSLYGGEYLGYTF
TRBV27,NA,TRBJ2-1,once,TGTGCCAGCAGTTTATACGGGGGCCCCGACTACAATGAGCAGTTCTTC,CASSLYGGPDYNEQFF
TRBV18,NA,TRBJ1-1,NA,TGTGCCAGCTCACCCATAGGGGTGATTAACACTGAAGCTTTCTTT,CASSPIGVINTEAFF
TRBV9,NA,TRBJ2-7,NA,TGTGCCAGCAGCGTAGCCCCCAGCGCCGCGGGTGAACAGTACTTC,CASSVAPSAAGEQYF
TRBV5-1,NA,TRBJ1-3,NA,TGCGCCAGCAGCTTAGGGGCCCTGAACTCTGGAAACACCATATATTTT,CASSLGALNSGNTIYF
TRBV4-2,NA,TRBJ2-1,NA,TGTGCCAGCAGCCAGGAGTTCGACAATGAGCAGTTCTTC,CASSQEFDNEQFF
TRBV30,TRBD1,TRBJ1-4,NA,TGTGCCTGGAGCCACCGCGGGACAGGGGGCGGTTGGGGTGAAAAACTGTTTTTT,CAWSHRGTGGGWGEKLFF
TRBV7-6,TRBD1,TRBJ1-1,NA,TGTGCCAGCAGCCCAACGGACAGGCTAAACACTGAAGCTTTCTTT,CASSPTDRLNTEAFF
TRBV5-4,TRBD1,TRBJ2-7,once,TGTGCCAGCAGCCTGCCGACAGGGGACTACGAGCAGTACTTC,CASSLPTGDYEQYF
TRBV28,NA,TRBJ1-2,NA,TGTGCCAGCAGTTTAGGCGGACGTGCATTCTATGGCTACACCTTC,CASSLGGRAFYGYTF
TRBV5-1,NA,TRBJ2-1,NA,TGCGCCAGCAGCTTGGCCGGGATTTGGCAGTTCTTC,CASSLAGIWQFF
TRBV29-1,TRBD1,TRBJ1-4,NA,TGCAGCGTTGACGGACAGGGGGCGCAGAAACTGTTTTTT,CSVDGQGAQKLFF